What follows are 20 T cell receptor beta chains derived from one specimen sequenced in a study of tumor-infiltrating lymphocytes in oesophageal squamous cell carcinoma. MiXCR, run by TCRdb on the PCR reads, gives a single entry per CDR3 protein. The sample shows about 11,000 distinct CDR3 sequences, 40% to 65% of them seen only once. Sequenced material: esophageal tumor tissue. The receptors derive from a female donor with esophageal squamous cell carcinoma.

Worth noting for this clonotype: A read error may account for a junction end that differs from germline. The chain couples TRBV7-6 to TRBJ2-3, with 7 bases identical to TRBD2. The DNA matches TRBJ2-1 better at its end, which makes the J call doubtful. This CDR3 comprises 15 residues. Germline V gene lookup returns CDR1 SGHVS and CDR2 FNYEAQ. The CDR3 region is CASSLGQGGVNEQFF. The DNA of the CDR3 is TGTGCTAGCAGCTTAGGTCAGGGAGGGGTCAATGAGCAGTTCTTC.

V gene TRBV19 combines with J gene TRBJ2-7, with D unresolved. This CDR3 has 14 amino acids. Trimming removed 5 bases from V and 4 bases from J, with 15 bases in between. Looked up from germline, CDR1 is LNHDA and CDR2 is SQIVND (reference sequence). CDR3 in amino acids: CASSEPRPRYEQYF. The CDR3 DNA reads TGTGCCAGTAGTGAACCGAGACCTAGATACGAGCAGTACTTC. The whole variable domain, remainder taken from reference TRBV19 and TRBJ2-7, is DGGITQSPKYLFRKEGQNVTLSCEQNLNHDAMYWYRQDPGQGLRLIYYSQIVNDFQKGDIAEGYSVSREKKESFPLTVTSAQKNPTAFYLCASSEPRPRYEQYFGPGTRLTVT.

In this sample, this clonotype turned up many times. The chain links TRBV5-4 to TRBJ2-5; TRBD1 matches at 7 bases. The J call is doubtful: the DNA matches TRBJ2-7 better. This CDR3 has 16 residues. The germline V gene has CDR1 SGHNT and CDR2 YYREEE (reference sequence). The CDR3 spells CASSLGKSTGDYEQYF. CDR3 coding DNA: TGTGCCAGCAGCTTGGGTAAATCCACAGGGGACTACGAGCAGTACTTC.

A single count supports this clonotype. The conserved final phenylalanine or tryptophan is absent from the CDR3, which likely points to a read error. The limits of the CDR3 on the DNA are not certain, so only TCRdb's listed CDR3 is given. This chain joins TRBV19 and TRBJ2-7; TRBD1 is the table's D call and was not checked against the DNA. The CDR3 spans 18 amino acids, including both terminal residues. Germline CDR1 is LNHDA and CDR2 is SQIVND (reference sequence). This CDR3 is CASSIGTGSGLYGYTFGS.

Ten or more counts support this clonotype. The J gene is TRBJ2-5, the V gene TRBV4-1; TRBD1 agrees at 10 bases. The CDR3 sequence is 15 residues long. Unmatched junction bases numbered 2, after V lost 1 base and J lost 3 bases. In germline, CDR1 is MGHRA, CDR2 YSYEKL. The CDR3 DNA sequence: TGCGCCAGCAGCCAAGCCGGGACAGGGGAAGAGACCCAGTACTTC. This codes for CASSQAGTGEETQYF.

This clonotype was found once. The rearrangement links TRBV7-3 to TRBJ2-1; 9 bases are a match to TRBD2. The CDR3 runs 15 residues. V was pared by 0 bases and J by 3 bases, with 0 bases of the junction left unmatched. The germline CDR1 and CDR2 sequences are SGHTA and FQGTGA. This chain's CDR3 is CASSLTSGGYNEQFF. CDR3 in DNA: TGTGCCAGCAGCTTAACTAGCGGGGGCTACAATGAGCAGTTCTTC.

As for this clonotype: Because the CDR3 is missing its conserved closing phenylalanine or tryptophan, this is likely a read error. The DNA is omitted, as the CDR3 cannot be located on it reliably, and the CDR3 follows TCRdb's listing. The J gene is TRBJ2-7, the V gene TRBV10-3; TRBD1, as called in the table, went unchecked against the DNA. The germline gives CDR1 ENHRY, CDR2 SYGVKD. 16 amino acids form the CDR3, both terminal residues included. CDR3 sequence reads: CAISGQGENYGYTFGS.

The genes are TRBV7-2 and TRBJ2-5, with D unresolved. V was cut by 1 base and J by 9 bases, with 12 bases left in between. Germline CDR1 and CDR2: SGHTA and FQGNSA. The CDR3 has 13 amino acids. The CDR3 loop is CASSLGPEMAQYF. CDR3 coding DNA: TGTGCCAGCAGCTTAGGCCCCGAGATGGCCCAGTACTTC.

The rearrangement joins TRBV7-9 to TRBJ2-3; the D is unclear. The end of the DNA is better explained by TRBJ1-1, so the J call may be wrong. There are 12 residues in the CDR3. Germline lookup yields CDR1 SEHNR and CDR2 FQNEAQ (reference sequence). Here the CDR3 DNA reads TGTGCCAGCAGCTTCGAAAGTTCGGGGGCTTTCTTT. Translating gives CASSFESSGAFF.

CDR3 protein: CASSLIAGGGGTQYF. Here the CDR3 DNA reads TGTGCCAGCAGCTTAATCGCGGGGGGGGGTGGAACCCAGTACTTC. This rearrangement joins TRBV7-3 to TRBJ2-3, with 9 bases matching TRBD2. The J call may be faulty, since TRBJ2-5 better matches the DNA end. This CDR3 is built from 15 residues. From germline, CDR1 is SGHTA and CDR2 FQGTGA.

This clonotype is classed as medium-sized. This chain links TRBV11-2 with TRBJ1-2, with 10 bases aligning to TRBD1. The length of the CDR3 is 15 residues. The V and J ends lost 1 base and 5 bases, in that order; junction bases with no gene match: 4. Germline CDR1 reads SGHAT; CDR2 reads FQNNGV. Here the CDR3 DNA reads TGTGCCAGCAGCTTAGGCGGGACAGGGGAGTATGGCTACACCTTC. As protein: CASSLGGTGEYGYTF. The full variable domain, its missing parts supplied by reference TRBV11-2 and TRBJ1-2, is EAGVAQSPRYKIIEKRQSVAFWCNPISGHATLYWYQQILGQGPKLLIQFQNNGVVDDSQLPKDRFSAERLKGVDSTLKIQPAKLEDSAVYLCASSLGGTGEYGYTFGSGTRLTVV.

A remark on this clonotype: Because the CDR3 is missing its conserved closing phenylalanine or tryptophan, this is likely a read error. It is unclear where the CDR3 begins or ends on the DNA, so no DNA is shown, and the CDR3 is as TCRdb lists it. CDR3: CASSLGQGGSKNIQYFGA. This chain connects TRBV7-3 to TRBJ2-6; the table's TRBD2 call for D was not verified on the DNA. Termini included, the CDR3 measures 18 amino acids. From germline, CDR1 is SGHTA and CDR2 FQGTGA.

V is TRBV5-6 and J is TRBJ2-6; D not certain. CDR1 is SGHDT, CDR2 YYEEEE, per germline. The CDR3 spans 17 residues. Trimming removed 0 bases at V and 1 base at J, with 11 bases between. The CDR3 here is CASSLGEVRSGANVLTF. DNA for the CDR3: TGTGCCAGCAGCTTGGGCGAGGTGCGATCTGGGGCCAACGTCCTGACTTTC.

This clonotype was counted many times. The chain combines TRBV5-6 with TRBJ2-1; TRBD2 aligns across 7 bases. V gave up 4 bases and J gave up 6 bases; unmatched junction bases: 7. The germline V gene has CDR1 SGHDT and CDR2 YYEEEE. This CDR3 has 14 amino acids. For the CDR3, the DNA is TGTGCCAGCAGCCAAGCGGGAACTATCAATGAGCAGTTCTTC. Translation gives CASSQAGTINEQFF. The whole variable domain, filled in from reference TRBV5-6 and TRBJ2-1, reads DAGVTQSPTHLIKTRGQQVTLRCSPKSGHDTVSWYQQALGQGPQFIFQYYEEEERQRGNFPDRFSGHQFPNYSSELNVNALLLGDSALYLCASSQAGTINEQFFGPGTRLTVL.

This clonotype was counted only a few times. Written as DNA, the CDR3 is TGTGCCAGCGGTAAAAGCGGGAGAACAGATACGCAGTATTTT. It encodes CASGKSGRTDTQYF. V usage is TRBV19 and J usage is TRBJ2-3; 8 nucleotides agree with TRBD2. This CDR3 spans 14 amino acids. Per germline, CDR1 LNHDA and CDR2 SQIVND (reference sequence). The V and J ends lost 9 bases and 3 bases, in that order; junction bases with no gene match: 8.

V gene TRBV20-1 combines with J gene TRBJ1-1; no clear D. Germline V gene lookup returns CDR1 DFQATT and CDR2 SNEGSKA (reference sequence). V was trimmed by 0 bases and J by 1 base, leaving 3 bases between them. The CDR3 is 12 amino acids. The CDR3 reads CSARDTNTEAFF. The DNA of the CDR3 is TGCAGTGCTAGAGATACGAACACTGAAGCTTTCTTT.

About this clonotype itself: At one of its ends the junction is not consistent with the germline gene, which may arise from a read error. This sequence joins TRBV28 and TRBJ2-3; unclear D gene. The CDR3 is 11 residues long. Germline V gives CDR1 MDHEN, CDR2 SYDVKM. CDR3 sequence reads: CASTANQIRYF. The CDR3 DNA is TGTGCCAGCACCGCGAACCAAATCCGGTACTTC.

V is TRBV7-2 and J is TRBJ2-5, with 8 bases aligning to TRBD2. V gave up 7 bases and J gave up 7 bases; unmatched junction bases: 8. Germline CDR1 reads SGHTA; CDR2 reads FQGNSA. This CDR3 is built from 13 residues. As DNA, the CDR3 is TGTGCCAGCACCAAAAGCGGGGGCGGGACCCAGTACTTC. Its protein product is CASTKSGGGTQYF.

This clonotype was counted ten times or more. The V and J genes are TRBV19 and TRBJ2-5; the D gene is possibly TRBD2 (5 bases). CDR3 size: 14 residues. Germline lookup yields CDR1 LNHDA and CDR2 SQIVND (reference sequence). V gave up 3 bases and J gave up 0 bases, with 8 bases separating them. The CDR3 coding sequence is TGTGCCAGTAGTATCGGGATTTACCAAGAGACCCAGTACTTC. This gives the protein CASSIGIYQETQYF.

The chain is built from TRBV6-7 and TRBJ2-4; TRBD2 might be the D (5 bases). TRBV6-7 has ORF status, its function being uncertain. With 2 bases removed from V and 15 bases from J, the gap between germline ends came to 29 bases. This CDR3 region has 17 residues. CDR3 sequence reads: CASSYVGRPTNTGELYF. The CDR3 DNA reads TGTGCCAGCAGTTACGTGGGCAGACCAACGAACACCGGGGAGCTGTACTTC.